Presented here are 20 T cell receptor beta chains from one specimen sequenced in a study of blood T cell repertoires in COVID-19 (dated by TCRdb to 2018 to 2021). Library preparation was by the immunoSEQ multiplex PCR assay. Here the immuneACCESS table is served through TCRdb, limited to in-frame sequences with V and J called. Missing clones are a known gap in these copies; in checked studies unresolved V genes cover under half, and the rest lacks a known reason. Within this sample are roughly 360,000 clones, with about 87% of them counted one time only. The ten largest clones capture approximately 1.3% of the sample. Sample: PBMCs or T cells enriched from blood (not recorded which). These receptors all come from a man aged 25-40 years who had recovered from COVID-19.

CDR3 DNA sequence: TGTGCCGCCGGCGGGTTATCCTACGAGCAGTACTTC. Translation: CAAGGLSYEQYF. The gene calls are TRBV7-9 and TRBJ2-7; possible D gene TRBD2, 5 bases. The CDR3 runs to 12 residues. Germline V gives CDR1 SEHNR, CDR2 FQNEAQ (reference sequence). Trimming cost V 11 bases and J 1 base, with 12 bases left between them.

This chain links TRBV5-1 with TRBJ1-4; D ambiguous. V was pared by 0 bases and J by 7 bases, with 13 bases between. CDR3 length: 15 residues. From germline, CDR1 is SGHRS and CDR2 YFSETQ. The CDR3 sequence is CASSLGTPGTEKLFF. CDR3 DNA: TGCGCCAGCAGCTTGGGAACCCCGGGAACTGAAAAACTGTTTTTT. Together with reference TRBV5-1 and TRBJ1-4, the CDR3 gives the full variable domain: KAGVTQTPRYLIKTRGQQVTLSCSPISGHRSVSWYQQTPGQGLQFLFEYFSETQRNKGNFPGRFSGRQFSNSRSEMNVSTLELGDSALYLCASSLGTPGTEKLFFGSGTQLSVL.

This clone came up once. V gene TRBV5-1 combines with J gene TRBJ1-1; no clear D. This CDR3 region has 15 residues. The germline V gene has CDR1 SGHRS and CDR2 YFSETQ. The V end was cut by 0 bases, the J end by 5 bases, with 14 bases between. The CDR3 is CASSLAGSRGTEAFF. The CDR3 DNA reads as TGCGCCAGCAGCTTGGCCGGCAGTCGAGGGACTGAAGCTTTCTTT.

The chain has TRBV19 and TRBJ1-5; unclear D gene. Germline loops: CDR1 LNHDA, CDR2 SQIVND (reference sequence). The CDR3 sequence is 16 residues long. The V end was cut by 0 bases, the J end by 7 bases, with 16 bases between. The CDR3 is CASSIDRVPRSQPQHF. The CDR3 nucleotides are TGTGCCAGTAGTATAGATCGGGTCCCTCGGAGCCAGCCCCAGCATTTT.

The genes are TRBV7-2 and TRBJ2-7, with D maybe TRBD2 (6 bases). The CDR3 runs to 17 residues. Between the trimmed V and J ends, which lost 4 bases and 0 bases, there was a span of 19 bases. Per germline, CDR1 SGHTA and CDR2 FQGNSA. The CDR3 region has the DNA TGTGCCAGCAGCTCGCTTAGGACTAACCCTTTCTCCTACGAGCAGTACTTC. Protein sequence: CASSSLRTNPFSYEQYF.

The chain has TRBV5-6 and TRBJ1-4; D gene unclear. Germline CDR1 SGHDT, CDR2 YYEEEE. With 0 bases removed from V and 6 bases from J, the gap between germline ends came to 9 bases. This CDR3 has 14 amino acids. CDR3 nucleotide sequence: TGTGCCAGCAGCTTGGCAGTGGGAGATGAAAAACTGTTTTTT. It specifies CASSLAVGDEKLFF.

This clone was recorded once. V gene TRBV6-5 combines with J gene TRBJ1-5; 9 bases are a match to TRBD1. The CDR3 loop spans 15 amino acids. Germline lookup yields CDR1 MNHEY and CDR2 SVGAGI. After removal of 4 bases from V and 4 bases from J, the junction contained 5 bases not matched to a gene. For the CDR3, the DNA is TGTGCCAGCAGTTTCGGGACAGGGAAGAATCAGCCCCAGCATTTT. Residues: CASSFGTGKNQPQHF.

V gene TRBV9 combines with J gene TRBJ1-6; 7 bases are a match to TRBD1. Germline CDR1 and CDR2: SGDLS and YYNGEE. The V and J ends lost 3 bases and 10 bases, in that order; junction bases with no gene match: 7. The CDR3 consists of 14 residues. The CDR3 region has the DNA TGTGCCAGCAGCGGCGACAGGGTTCGGTCACCCCTCCACTTT. As protein: CASSGDRVRSPLHF. Filled out from reference TRBV9 and TRBJ1-6, the complete variable domain reads DSGVTQTPKHLITATGQRVTLRCSPRSGDLSVYWYQQSLDQGLQFLIQYYNGEERAKGNILERFSAQQFPDLHSELNLSSLELGDSALYFCASSGDRVRSPLHFGNGTRLTVT.

In nucleotides, the CDR3 is TGCGCCAGCAGCTTGGGATCGAGAGATTCTTCTGGAAACACCATATATTTT. This gives the protein CASSLGSRDSSGNTIYF. The chain carries TRBV5-1 and TRBJ1-3; no definite D call. The V end was cut by 0 bases, the J end by 1 base, with 14 bases between. Germline CDR1 and CDR2: SGHRS and YFSETQ. CDR3 length: 17 residues. Filled out from reference TRBV5-1 and TRBJ1-3, the complete variable domain reads KAGVTQTPRYLIKTRGQQVTLSCSPISGHRSVSWYQQTPGQGLQFLFEYFSETQRNKGNFPGRFSGRQFSNSRSEMNVSTLELGDSALYLCASSLGSRDSSGNTIYFGEGSWLTVV.

CDR3 coding DNA: TGTGCCAGCAGCCAGCCCCCCGGGAGCTCCTACGAGCAGTACTTC. It codes for CASSQPPGSSYEQYF. The genes are TRBV5-4 and TRBJ2-7, with D maybe TRBD2 (6 bases). CDR3 length: 15 amino acids. Trimming took 4 bases from V and 0 from J, leaving 14 bases between them. The V gene's germline CDR1 is SGHNT and CDR2 YYREEE (reference sequence). Based on the CDR3 plus reference TRBV5-4 and TRBJ2-7, the full variable domain is ETGVTQSPTHLIKTRGQQVTLRCSSQSGHNTVSWYQQALGQGPQFIFQYYREEENGRGNFPPRFSGLQFPNYSSELNVNALELDDSALYLCASSQPPGSSYEQYFGPGTRLTVT.

The chain uses TRBV5-6 and TRBJ1-1; no reliable D call. The CDR3 has 14 amino acids. V was trimmed by 3 bases and J by 4 bases, leaving 13 bases between them. Looked up from germline, CDR1 is SGHDT and CDR2 is YYEEEE. CDR3 coding DNA: TGTGCCAGCAGCTCCATAGTTCGGAGCACTGAAGCTTTCTTT. Amino acid sequence: CASSSIVRSTEAFF.

J is TRBJ1-5 and V is TRBV19, with D unclear. From germline, CDR1 is LNHDA and CDR2 SQIVND (reference sequence). The CDR3 has 16 residues. V was trimmed by 3 bases and J by 6 bases, leaving 18 bases between them. In DNA form, the CDR3 reads TGTGCCAGTAGTATGATTGGGCAGGCATTCACTCAGCCCCAGCATTTT. As protein: CASSMIGQAFTQPQHF.

The rearrangement links TRBV19 to TRBJ2-7; D might be TRBD2 (5 bases). Germline V lookup: CDR1 LNHDA, CDR2 SQIVND (reference sequence). CDR3 length: 13 amino acids. Between the trimmed V and J ends, which lost 3 bases and 1 base, there was a span of 7 bases. CDR3 region: CASSIGGSYEQYF. The CDR3 DNA sequence: TGTGCCAGTAGTATCGGAGGTTCCTACGAGCAGTACTTC.

The chain uses TRBV30 and TRBJ1-1, with no clear D. The CDR3 is made up of 14 amino acids. The germline V gene has CDR1 GTSNPN and CDR2 SVGIG (reference sequence). V lost 2 bases and J 1 base, leaving 11 bases between the germline ends. The CDR3 region is CAWSLETGNTEAFF. CDR3 DNA sequence: TGTGCCTGGAGTTTAGAGACGGGGAACACTGAAGCTTTCTTT.

The chain employs TRBV19 and TRBJ2-7, with a tentative D call TRBD2 (6 bases). Germline CDR1 reads LNHDA; CDR2 reads SQIVND (reference sequence). The CDR3 covers 14 residues. The germline V and J ends were trimmed by 3 bases and 3 bases, with 12 bases remaining between them. The CDR3 sequence: CASSIPGSFYEQYF. The CDR3 nucleotides read TGTGCCAGTAGTATCCCCGGGAGTTTCTACGAGCAGTACTTC.

The chain joins TRBV30 to TRBJ2-1, with TRBD2 matching 7 bases. Per germline, CDR1 GTSNPN and CDR2 SVGIG (reference sequence). CDR3 length: 12 amino acids. With 5 bases clipped from V and 5 bases from J, the junction kept 3 bases outside the gene matches. This chain's CDR3 is CAWGLEDNEQFF. The CDR3, as DNA: TGTGCCTGGGGACTAGAAGACAATGAGCAGTTCTTC. The full variable domain, completed using reference TRBV30 and TRBJ2-1, is SQTIHQWPATLVQPVGSPLSLECTVEGTSNPNLYWYRQAAGRGLQLLFYSVGIGQISSEVPQNLSASRPQDRQFILSSKKLLLSDSGFYLCAWGLEDNEQFFGPGTRLTVL.

Notes on this clone: Other DNA sequences within the sample encode an identical CDR3. The rearrangement uses TRBV19 and TRBJ1-1; D not resolved. Germline V gene data show CDR1 as LNHDA and CDR2 as SQIVND (reference sequence). CDR3 length: 13 amino acids. Trimming pared 3 bases from V and 1 base from J, leaving 6 bases between. CDR3 DNA: TGTGCCAGTAGTATCAACAGGAACACTGAAGCTTTCTTT. This translates into CASSINRNTEAFF. The variable domain in full, completed from reference TRBV19 and TRBJ1-1, reads DGGITQSPKYLFRKEGQNVTLSCEQNLNHDAMYWYRQDPGQGLRLIYYSQIVNDFQKGDIAEGYSVSREKKESFPLTVTSAQKNPTAFYLCASSINRNTEAFFGQGTRLTVV.

The rearrangement links TRBV18 to TRBJ1-2; maybe TRBD1 (5 bases). Trimming left V 5 bases short and J 3 bases short, with 10 bases between. Germline V gene sequence: CDR1 KGHSH, CDR2 LQKENI. This CDR3 has 13 amino acids. The CDR3 coding sequence is TGTGCCAGCTCAACCGGCAGGGACTATGGCTACACCTTC. This codes for CASSTGRDYGYTF.

V usage is TRBV5-4 and J usage is TRBJ1-1, with no clear D. The germline V gene encodes CDR1 SGHNT and CDR2 YYREEE (reference sequence). This CDR3 region has 13 residues. V was trimmed by 4 bases and J by 7 bases, leaving 14 bases between them. CDR3 bases: TGTGCCAGCAGCACCGGCGGGCTACATGAAGCTTTCTTT. Its translation: CASSTGGLHEAFF. Together with reference TRBV5-4 and TRBJ1-1, the CDR3 gives the full variable domain: ETGVTQSPTHLIKTRGQQVTLRCSSQSGHNTVSWYQQALGQGPQFIFQYYREEENGRGNFPPRFSGLQFPNYSSELNVNALELDDSALYLCASSTGGLHEAFFGQGTRLTVV.

The V gene is TRBV4-1, the J gene TRBJ1-2; D gene uncertain. CDR1 and CDR2 (germline): MGHRA, YSYEKL. The length of the CDR3 is 16 residues. V gave up 0 bases and J gave up 5 bases, with 16 bases separating them. CDR3 region: CASSQESGFIGYGYTF. CDR3 nucleotide sequence: TGCGCCAGCAGCCAAGAGAGCGGGTTTATAGGTTATGGCTACACCTTC.